Detailed here is one T cell receptor beta chain. This entry comes from a study of cytomegalovirus exposure and HLA in healthy donors. The CDR3 loop spans 13 amino acids. Germline V lookup: CDR1 MNHNS, CDR2 SASEGT. Trimming removed 7 bases at V and 0 bases at J, with 6 bases between. Both 60 Vbeta primers and 13 Jbeta primers went into the PCR. The repertoire was sequenced with immunoSEQ multiplex PCR; TCRdb's copy has only in-frame clones and lacks some. The top ten clones hold 5.5% to 8% of a sample with 130,000 or so clones, approximately 10% of them seen once. The chain couples TRBV6-1 to TRBJ2-2; D not certain. The sequencing input was PBMCs. This receptor was taken from a woman in her 40s in good health and CMV-seropositive. The CDR3 DNA sequence: TGTGCCAGCATCGTTTCGAACACCGGGGAGCTGTTTTTT. Its protein is CASIVSNTGELFF.